The rows below give T cell receptor beta chains drawn from one sample of a study of technical replicates of blood from a handful of donors. The data were produced by immunoSEQ multiplex PCR, yet TCRdb's version contains in-frame clones alone and is incomplete. There are about 74,000 clones in the sample; 95% occur only once, and roughly 0.25% lies in the top ten. Specimen: T cells isolated from PBMCs. Every receptor here comes from a human donor in good health. The CDR3 runs from the conserved cysteine through the conserved F or W. A D gene is named only where the DNA matches it firmly. Expanded clones are given a class, and other clones once, few, many or no size at all.

CDR3 protein,CDR3 DNA,clone size,J gene,D gene,V gene
CASSRGGLAANTGELFF,TGTGCCAGCAGCCGAGGGGGACTAGCGGCGAACACCGGGGAGCTGTTTTTT,NA,TRBJ2-2,TRBD2,TRBV4-2
CAISEEGGATQYF,TGTGCCATCAGTGAGGAGGGTGGAGCAACCCAGTACTTC,NA,TRBJ2-5,NA,TRBV10-3
CASSQVGYEQYF,TGTGCCAGCTCCCAGGTGGGCTACGAGCAGTACTTC,NA,TRBJ2-7,NA,TRBV18
CASSQTEQGYEQYF,TGCGCCAGCAGCCAAACCGAGCAGGGTTACGAGCAGTACTTC,NA,TRBJ2-7,NA,TRBV4-1
CASTFGPGGQLFF,NA,NA,TRBJ1-4,NA,TRBV19
CASSTGSALGTNEKLFF,TGTGCCAGCAGCACAGGGTCTGCGCTTGGCACTAATGAAAAACTGTTTTTT,once,TRBJ1-4,NA,TRBV11-2
CASSLEETYEQYF,TGTGCCAGCAGCTTGGAAGAGACCTACGAGCAGTACTTC,NA,TRBJ2-7,NA,TRBV5-4
CASIGDRGGQETQYF,TGTGCCAGCATTGGGGACAGGGGCGGACAAGAGACCCAGTACTTC,NA,TRBJ2-5,TRBD1,TRBV28
CASSQVSGTGSYEQYF,TGTGCCAGCAGCCAAGTCTCCGGGACAGGGTCCTACGAGCAGTACTTC,NA,TRBJ2-7,TRBD1,TRBV4-2
CASSVGSAGQHTEAFF,TGTGCCAGCAGCGTAGGATCGGCCGGACAGCACACTGAAGCTTTCTTT,NA,TRBJ1-1,NA,TRBV9